This T cell receptor (beta chain) originates from a study of monozygotic twins with inflammatory bowel disease. This CDR3 spans 15 amino acids. CDR1 and CDR2 (germline): LNHDA, SQIVND (reference sequence). No DNA is given; TCRdb re-called the 5' RACE reads and lists each CDR3 protein once. This sample lists roughly 330,000 distinct CDR3 sequences; its ten largest clones have around 2%. The chain is built from TRBV19 and TRBJ2-1. The sample consisted of blood. This sequence originates from a human donor with ulcerative colitis or Crohn's disease, or a healthy co-twin of an affected twin (not recorded which). CDR3 sequence reads: CASSIDGLGYNEQFF. The whole variable domain, remainder taken from reference TRBV19 and TRBJ2-1, is DGGITQSPKYLFRKEGQNVTLSCEQNLNHDAMYWYRQDPGQGLRLIYYSQIVNDFQKGDIAEGYSVSREKKESFPLTVTSAQKNPTAFYLCASSIDGLGYNEQFFGPGTRLTVL.